This TCR beta chain appears in the sequencing data of a study of blood T cell repertoires in COVID-19. Method: immunoSEQ multiplex PCR; TCRdb's copy keeps in-frame clones and lacks some. The table shows 210,000 or so clones, with nearly 90% occurring only once. This clone showed up just a few times. This receptor was taken from a man aged 50 or older with acute or convalescent COVID-19. Material for sequencing was peripheral blood.

The CDR3 sequence: CASSARRNDEKLFF. CDR3 bases: TGTGCCAGCAGTGCCCGGAGGAACGATGAAAAACTGTTTTTT. This chain joins TRBV25-1 and TRBJ1-4, with no clear D. The V gene's germline CDR1 is MGHDK and CDR2 SYGVNS. V gave up 4 bases and J gave up 6 bases, with 12 bases separating them. CDR3 length: 14 residues.